Each of the 17 T cell receptor beta chains below was sequenced from the same sample in a study of T cell repertoires in cytomegalovirus infection. No cognate antigen is known for these TCRs. MiXCR, run by TCRdb on the reads, gives a single entry per CDR3 protein. The sample lists hundreds of thousands of distinct CDR3 sequences; over 25% were seen once. The sample was cultured CD8+ T cells from PBMCs, taken from culture after CMV antigen stimulation. These receptors originate from a human donor in good health (CMV status not recorded). Some clones in this sample may be carry-over from other donors' samples.

This clonotype was recorded once. This sequence joins TRBV12-5 and TRBJ1-6, with TRBD1 identical over 8 bases. Germline V gives CDR1 LGHNT, CDR2 FRNRAP. The junction had 14 bases not matched to a gene; V was cut back by 3 bases and J by 10 bases. The CDR3 is made up of 17 amino acids. The CDR3 loop reads CASGFSLEDRVLSPLHF. The CDR3 DNA is TGTGCTAGTGGTTTCTCCCTTGAGGACAGGGTGTTATCACCCCTCCACTTT. The entire variable domain, with the rest obtained from reference TRBV12-5 and TRBJ1-6, is as follows: DARVTQTPRHKVTEMGQEVTMRCQPILGHNTVFWYRQTMMQGLELLAYFRNRAPLDDSGMPKDRFSAEMPDATLATLKIQPSEPRDSAVYFCASGFSLEDRVLSPLHFGNGTRLTVT.

This clonotype was counted many times. Here the CDR3 reads CASSLEAGLNTEAFF. The CDR3 DNA reads as TGTGCCAGCAGCTTAGAAGCAGGACTGAACACTGAAGCTTTCTTT. This chain uses TRBV7-8 with TRBJ1-1; D gene uncertain. Deletions cut 1 base from V and 0 bases from J, with 9 bases between. Germline V lookup: CDR1 SGHVS, CDR2 FQNEAQ. The CDR3 has 15 residues.

The chain links TRBV2 to TRBJ2-7; D is ambiguous. V was pared by 1 base and J by 3 bases, with 7 bases between. The CDR3 length is 13 residues. The germline gives CDR1 SNHLY, CDR2 FYNNEI. The CDR3 spells CASSEVTFYEQYV. CDR3 DNA sequence: TGTGCCAGCAGTGAAGTGACGTTCTACGAGCAGTACGTC.

The chain joins TRBV4-1 to TRBJ1-2; D is possibly TRBD1 (5 bases). The CDR3 length is 14 residues. Germline V gene lookup returns CDR1 MGHRA and CDR2 YSYEKL. The V end was cut by 7 bases, the J end by 8 bases, with 20 bases between. The CDR3 is CASTFAGSLEGYTF. DNA of the CDR3: TGCGCCAGCACCTTTGCAGGGAGTCTTGAGGGCTACACCTTC.

The chain links TRBV6-6 to TRBJ2-3, with D perhaps TRBD2 (5 bases). Germline V gene sequence: CDR1 MNHNY, CDR2 SVGAGI (reference sequence). The CDR3 runs to 13 residues. Trimming took 7 bases from V and 5 from J, leaving 13 bases between them. The CDR3 spells CASISSRGDTQYF. CDR3 nucleotides: TGTGCCAGCATATCCTCCCGGGGAGATACGCAGTATTTT.

This clonotype was seen ten or more times. The rearrangement joins TRBV7-6 to TRBJ2-1, with 12 nucleotides matching TRBD2. V lost 2 bases, J lost 0 bases, and 5 bases stayed unmatched. Germline loops: CDR1 SGHVS, CDR2 FNYEAQ. The CDR3 runs 18 residues. The CDR3 region has the DNA TGTGCCAGCAGCTTACTAGCGGGGGGGACGAGCTCCTACAATGAGCAGTTCTTC. Residues: CASSLLAGGTSSYNEQFF.

This clonotype was detected a few times. The genes are TRBV20-1 and TRBJ2-1; tentatively, D is TRBD1 (6 bases). CDR3 length: 15 amino acids. Germline V CDR1 and CDR2: DFQATT, SNEGSKA (reference sequence). Deletions cut 5 bases from V and 0 bases from J, with 14 bases between. The CDR3 nucleotides are TGCAGTGCTCACCTCGGACAGAGCTCCTACAATGAGCAGTTCTTC. As protein: CSAHLGQSSYNEQFF.

This clonotype occurred a few times. This chain links TRBV12-3 or TRBV12-4 with TRBJ2-3, with unresolved D. Trimming removed 5 bases from V and 4 bases from J, with 7 bases in between. CDR3 length: 12 residues. The CDR3 region has the DNA TGTGCCAGCAGTAGATACTCAGATACGCAGTATTTT. This sequence encodes CASSRYSDTQYF.

This clonotype has only a few counts. The J gene is TRBJ1-1, the V gene TRBV5-5; possibly TRBD1 for D (5 bases). The CDR3 is 15 residues long. Germline V gives CDR1 SGHKS, CDR2 YYEKEE (reference sequence). The V end was cut by 2 bases, the J end by 0 bases, with 11 bases between. In DNA, the CDR3 is TGTGCCAGCAGCTTAGAAGGGGCCATGAACACTGAAGCTTTCTTT. Protein: CASSLEGAMNTEAFF.

J is TRBJ1-1 and V is TRBV7-2; a weak D match, TRBD1 (5 bases). The V gene's germline CDR1 is SGHTA and CDR2 FQGNSA. Trimming took 2 bases from V and 7 from J, leaving 11 bases between them. The CDR3 extends over 13 amino acids. The CDR3 protein is CASSLPGTNEAFF. DNA for the CDR3: TGTGCCAGCAGCTTACCTGGGACTAATGAAGCTTTCTTT.

The chain employs TRBV7-9 and TRBJ1-2, with a weak D call TRBD1 (6 bases). The CDR3 length is 14 residues. Looked up from germline, CDR1 is SEHNR and CDR2 is FQNEAQ (reference sequence). Trimming removed 4 bases at V and 8 bases at J, with 17 bases between. The CDR3 nucleotides are TGTGCCAGCAGCTCGCTACGGACAGAAGAGGGCTACACCTTC. This gives the protein CASSSLRTEEGYTF.

The chain is built from TRBV27 and TRBJ1-5, with 9 bases fitting TRBD1. This CDR3 is built from 14 residues. CDR1 and CDR2 (germline): MNHEY, SMNVEV (reference sequence). Trimming cost V 5 bases and J 6 bases; bases outside gene matches: 5. CDR3: CASSGTGGVQPQHF. DNA of the CDR3: TGTGCCAGCAGTGGAACAGGGGGCGTTCAGCCCCAGCATTTT.

This chain uses TRBV15 with TRBJ2-7; TRBD2 might be the D (6 bases). The CDR3 runs 14 residues. CDR1 and CDR2 (germline): LNHNV, YYDKDF (reference sequence). V gave up 6 bases and J gave up 2 bases, with 14 bases separating them. The CDR3 spells CATRAAGSAYEQYF. The CDR3 DNA sequence: TGTGCCACCAGGGCGGCGGGGTCAGCCTACGAGCAGTACTTC.

The V call is TRBV6-2 or TRBV6-3, the J call TRBJ2-5, with a possible D match to TRBD2 (5 bases). In germline, CDR1 is MNHEY, CDR2 SVGEGT. CDR3 length equals 12 residues. With 2 bases removed from V and 7 bases from J, the gap between germline ends came to 8 bases. CDR3 protein: CASSYLAGTQYF. Written as DNA, the CDR3 is TGTGCCAGCAGTTACCTGGCGGGGACCCAGTACTTC.

The chain recombines TRBV4-3 with TRBJ1-6; D remains unclear. Germline V gene lookup returns CDR1 LGHNA and CDR2 YSLEER. The CDR3 contains 16 residues. V was clipped by 0 bases and J by 7 bases, with 13 bases between them. Here the CDR3 reads CASSQDPAGMNSPLHF. DNA for the CDR3: TGCGCCAGCAGCCAAGACCCGGCTGGGATGAATTCACCCCTCCACTTT.

This clonotype came up once. The junction shows a germline mismatch at one end, possibly a read error. The V and J genes are TRBV20-1 and TRBJ2-2; 7 nucleotides line up with TRBD2. Per germline, CDR1 DFQATT and CDR2 SNEGSKA (reference sequence). This CDR3 is 15 amino acids long. The CDR3 nucleotides read TGCAGTGCTAGTCTTACGGGGGGATACACCGGGGAGTTGTTTTTT. It yields the protein CSASLTGGYTGELFF.

This clonotype turned up a few times. This chain connects TRBV14 to TRBJ2-7; D is ambiguous. The CDR3 length is 13 residues. The germline gives CDR1 SGHDN, CDR2 FVKESK. The V gene lost 2 bases and the J gene lost 0 bases, with 5 bases spanning the gap. The CDR3 loop reads CASSQWGSYEQYV. CDR3 DNA sequence: TGTGCCAGCAGCCAATGGGGCTCCTACGAGCAGTACGTC.